This paragraph reports one T cell receptor beta chain. Its antigen target is currently unknown. No quality values exist for individual bases; no much larger clone is one base distant. In light of the paper, this sample's time point label describes: baseline before first vaccination. Vaccinee samples came from UK trials COV001 and COV002, including a single-blind randomized controlled phase 2/3 trial of AZD1222 (ChAdOx1 nCoV-19) in healthy adults. Trial participant PBMC samples were collected at day 0 and day 28 after the second dose for TCRbeta chain sequencing. The data are from a study of T cell responses to AZD1222 COVID-19 vaccine listed by TCRdb under 2021. Study-level background: AZD1222 recipients whose second dose came at about 4 weeks and those whose second dose came at about 12 weeks were combined into one group, since spike-specific TCR depth and breadth did not differ between the two schedules. A total of about 230 trial participants underwent TCR sequencing, of whom roughly 210 received two doses of AZD1222 and roughly 25 received two doses of the MenACWY control vaccine. Trial participants were enrolled by age into 18-55, 56-69 and 70-plus year subgroups, with roughly 150, 30 and 60 TCR-sequenced participants respectively. What the research found in general, with its limitations: After two AZD1222 doses, spike-specific TCR breadth and depth were significantly higher than at day 0 and than in MenACWY recipients. The whole spike protein was spanned by vaccine-associated CD4 TCRs, and dominant responses were seen in regions 160-218 and 743-854. Only a handful of AZD1222 recipients were SARS-CoV-2 seropositive at baseline, limiting conclusions about previously exposed vaccinees. Reportedly, close to half of the unique spike-specific TCRs recognized epitopes lying outside the regions that are mutated in the B.1.351 and B.1.1.7 variants. Participants were mostly white British, with more females than males. The authors suggested clonal diversity may have been underestimated. Because no day 14 peak-response samples were available, the repertoires could be characterized only after the peak T cell response. The 56-69-year group was small, and its depth increase did not reach significance, likely because of low power.

The CDR3 regions of human TCRbeta chains were analyzed by immunosequencing. The paper's processing steps were these. Repertoire TCRs were checked for matches against a reference library of SARS-CoV-2-specific TCRs that had been generated using the MIRA antigen-specificity platform. Breadth meant the fraction of unique TCRs that were SARS-CoV-2-associated, whereas depth meant the fraction of total T cells that were SARS-CoV-2-associated. Each spike-specific TCR was assigned to its reactive spike region and to a CD4 or CD8 class using the MIRA data. Log10-transformed breadth and depth values were compared by one-way ANOVA with Sidak's multiple comparisons tests. Sourced from immuneACCESS, this table was stored by TCRdb with only in-frame sequences that have V and J called. A share of the clones is absent; for the studies checked, an unresolved V gene accounts for under half, and the remainder has no known explanation. The V and J calls and clone size were taken over from that table, and D and trimming were inferred from the DNA. Across this sample there are about 97,000 clones, with roughly 90% seen only once. Together, the top ten hold less than 3% of the sample.

The CDR3 measures 14 amino acids from cysteine to phenylalanine. Only the CDR3 region is kept as DNA, spanning 42 bases read in frame from base 1. According to the germline V gene, CDR1 reads ENHRY and CDR2 reads SYGVKD. Relative to germline, V is missing 5 bases and J is missing 3 bases, with 4 bases of the junction outside any gene match. Specimen: peripheral blood, collected on day 0 of AZD1222 vaccination. The receptor was derived from an adult in good health. Recombination joined TRBV10-3 with TRBJ1-2; 9 middle bases align to TRBD1. The encoded CDR3 is CAISLTGGDYGYTF. DNA sequence: TGTGCCATCAGTCTGACAGGGGGAGACTATGGCTACACCTTC.